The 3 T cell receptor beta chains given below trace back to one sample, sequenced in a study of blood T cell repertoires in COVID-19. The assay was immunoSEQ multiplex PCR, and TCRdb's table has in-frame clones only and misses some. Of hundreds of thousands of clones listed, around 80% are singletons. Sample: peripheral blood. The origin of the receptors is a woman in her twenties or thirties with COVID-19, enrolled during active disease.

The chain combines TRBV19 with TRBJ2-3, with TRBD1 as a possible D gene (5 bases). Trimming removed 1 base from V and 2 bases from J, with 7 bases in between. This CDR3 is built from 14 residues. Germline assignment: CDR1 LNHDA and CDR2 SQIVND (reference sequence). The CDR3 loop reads CASSIGGLTDTQYF. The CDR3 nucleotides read TGTGCCAGTAGTATAGGGGGCCTCACAGATACGCAGTATTTT.

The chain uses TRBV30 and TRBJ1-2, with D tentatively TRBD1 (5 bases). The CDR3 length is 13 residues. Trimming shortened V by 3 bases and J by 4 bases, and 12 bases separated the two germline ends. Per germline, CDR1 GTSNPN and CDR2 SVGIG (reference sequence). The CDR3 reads CAWRSAGFYGYTF. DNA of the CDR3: TGTGCCTGGAGATCCGCAGGGTTCTATGGCTACACCTTC.

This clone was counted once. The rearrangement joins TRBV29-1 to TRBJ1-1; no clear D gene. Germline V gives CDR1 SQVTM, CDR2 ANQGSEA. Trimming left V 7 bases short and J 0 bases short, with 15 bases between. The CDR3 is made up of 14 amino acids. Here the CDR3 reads CSAARGGVNTEAFF. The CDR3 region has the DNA TGCAGCGCCGCTCGCGGAGGAGTGAACACTGAAGCTTTCTTT.